This TCR beta chain was sequenced in a study of radiation and T cells in renal cell carcinoma (dated by TCRdb to the early 2020s). Concerning the study at large: The samples were obtained from a clinical trial, where primary renal cell carcinomas were treated with 15 Gy stereotactic body radiation therapy and then removed by nephrectomy 4 weeks afterward. In total, 50 to 60 samples, comprising 26 tumors and some 27 peripheral blood samples, were subjected to TCR beta sequencing. Across all 50 or so samples, 4,016,671 unique CDR3 nucleotide sequences, encoding 2,658,974 unique CDR3 amino acid sequences, were identified. Overall study results and their limits: No pretreatment tumor biopsies were available, so the baseline intratumoral presence of clonotypes could not be determined. Dynamics of the blood repertoire were not tracked past 4 weeks after treatment. Top tumor clonotypes rose in blood from baseline to 2 weeks post-radiation, then contracted by 4 weeks, suggesting transient expansion of tumor-resident clones. The single-armed trial design could not address effects of radiation dose or scheduling on the TCR repertoire.

TCR beta libraries were generated from genomic DNA with the immunoSEQ kit, following the manufacturer's recommendations. To prepare the libraries, a first multiplex PCR with proprietary primers was run, followed by a second PCR that added unique barcodes, and a bead cleanup was done after each round. A kit-provided positive control reaction and a negative control reaction were included in every sample batch. The final libraries were assessed on an Agilent 4200 TapeStation D1000 ScreenTape, pooled by volume, and quantified by qPCR. Sequencing was performed on an Illumina NextSeq500 using a MidOutput 150-cycle cartridge, with 156 Read1 cycles, 15 Index1 cycles, and the kit custom primers. The pooled library was loaded at approximately 0.99 pM, and 20% PhiX control was spiked in. The original methods were these. Vendor-processed data were analyzed in R, with a clonotype defined as all T cells sharing the same CDR3 nucleotide sequence. In the clone abundance analyses, frequencies were normalized to the 10,000 most abundant clones in each sample. Public T cell clones, averaging fewer than five per sample, were removed before analysis. An abundance difference of at least 32-fold between compartments was the criterion for calling clonotypes tumor-enriched or baseline blood-enriched. Clonotypes expanded or contracted between blood time points were identified with a beta-binomial differential abundance model. The Baroni-Urbani and Buser coefficient was used to measure tumor-blood repertoire similarity, and groups were compared with two-tailed Wilcoxon tests in R. Drawn from immuneACCESS, this table holds only the in-frame rearrangements with V and J called that TCRdb kept. Clones are partly lost; checked studies trace under half to an unresolved V gene and leave the rest unexplained. V, J and clone size reflect that table, while D and trimming were determined from the DNA. Here the sample has 130,000 or so clones; over 65% occur a single time. Approximately 22% of the sample is held by the ten biggest clonotypes.

The time point label on this specimen signifies: baseline pretreatment blood. The intended sense of this specimen's treatment or condition label: 15 Gy SBRT to primary tumor, nephrectomy 4 weeks later. To follow tumor-enriched clonotypes, peripheral blood was collected serially from radiation-treated patients at baseline and again at 2 weeks and 4 weeks after SBRT. Every patient's renal cell carcinoma showed clear cell pathology. The QIAamp DNA Blood Mini Kit (Qiagen) was used to prepare genomic DNA for TCR sequencing. The analyses included just those samples that passed every quality control check. In regard to this clone: Its antigen remains unidentified. No base-level quality is on record; no much larger clone is a single base apart.

The germline V gene (reference sequence) yields SEHNR for CDR1 and FQNEAQ for CDR2. For this chain, trimming is 6 bases at the V end and 10 bases at the J end, and the number of junction bases without a gene match is 23. Measured from the cysteine to the phenylalanine, the CDR3 is 17 residues long. Only the CDR3 region is kept as DNA, spanning 51 bases read in frame from base 1. The sequences come from blood, collected from a patient whose treatment included radiotherapy and nephrectomy. This TCR was sampled from a woman aged 50 to 60 with renal cell carcinoma. Recombination linked TRBV7-9 to TRBJ1-1, with 7 bases in between that match TRBD1. The DNA reads TGTGCCAGCAGTCTCGACGGGGACAGCGCCCTTCTAAAGGGAGCTTTCTTT. This codes for CASSLDGDSALLKGAFF.